Below are 27 T cell receptor beta chains sequenced from a single sample in a study of siplizumab effects on memory and regulatory T cells (dated by TCRdb to 2018 to 2020). Library generation was performed with the immunoSEQ multiplex PCR assay. TCRdb took over this immuneACCESS table, retaining in-frame rearrangements with V and J assigned. Such tables are incomplete; in checked studies, under half of the missing clones stem from an unresolved V gene, and the remainder is unexplained. The sample records about 63,000 clones, around four fifths of which are singletons. 3.8% of the sample is held by the ten biggest clonotypes. The source material was memory CD4+ T cells sorted from blood. The cell subset or site label here, explained by the study, means: unstimulated CD4+ memory T cells. These receptors were obtained from a human donor in good health.

The chain employs TRBV6-6 and TRBJ2-7; 10 bases map to TRBD1. The CDR3 loop spans 16 amino acids. The ends lost 6 bases at V and 2 bases at J; junction bases unmatched: 10. Germline V gene lookup returns CDR1 MNHNY and CDR2 SVGAGI (reference sequence). CDR3 region: CASRPSRDRGPYEQYF. The CDR3 region has the DNA TGTGCCAGCAGGCCCAGCCGGGACAGGGGCCCCTACGAGCAGTACTTC.

The chain employs TRBV11-2 and TRBJ2-7; TRBD1 matches 10 bases. CDR1 and CDR2 from the germline V gene are SGHAT and FQNNGV. This CDR3 comprises 14 residues. V trimming: 0 bases; J trimming: 6 bases; junction bases outside the gene matches: 2. The DNA of the CDR3 is TGTGCCAGCAGCTTAGAAAGGACAGGGGGCGAGCAGTACTTC. It encodes CASSLERTGGEQYF.

J is TRBJ2-7 and V is TRBV2; no reliable D call. The V end lost 7 bases, the J end lost 2 bases, and 12 bases lay between the germline ends. The germline V gene encodes CDR1 SNHLY and CDR2 FYNNEI. The CDR3 is 13 amino acids. The CDR3 nucleotides read TGTGCCAGCAAGGACGGATCGACCTACGAGCAGTACTTC. This sequence encodes CASKDGSTYEQYF.

CDR3 region: CASSGDRGYYGYTF. CDR3 DNA: TGTGCCAGCAGTGGGGACAGGGGATACTATGGCTACACCTTC. V and J are TRBV25-1 and TRBJ1-2; 10 bases fit TRBD1. The V gene's germline CDR1 is MGHDK and CDR2 SYGVNS. J was trimmed by 3 bases and V by 4 bases; bases with no gene match: 2. The CDR3 contains 14 residues.

The V call is TRBV6-5, the J call TRBJ2-3, with 7 bases fitting TRBD2. CDR1 and CDR2 from the germline V gene are MNHEY and SVGAGI. V trimming: 8 bases; J trimming: 4 bases; junction bases outside the gene matches: 12. The CDR3 length is 15 residues. Here the CDR3 DNA reads TGTGCCAGCGGGAGGGAGTCGACTTTTCCAGATACGCAGTATTTT. This codes for CASGRESTFPDTQYF.

V gene TRBV19 combines with J gene TRBJ1-5; D not certain. The CDR3 runs to 13 residues. Germline loops: CDR1 LNHDA, CDR2 SQIVND (reference sequence). V was trimmed by 8 bases and J by 7 bases, leaving 15 bases between them. CDR3 in DNA: TGTGCCAGTGCCTTACAGAGTAGGCAGCCCCAGCATTTT. Its translation: CASALQSRQPQHF.

The chain has TRBV11-3 and TRBJ1-1; D is possibly TRBD1 (5 bases). Trimming stripped 3 bases from V and 1 base from J, with 9 bases between. The CDR3 runs to 14 residues. Looked up from germline, CDR1 is SGHNT and CDR2 is YENEEA. In DNA form, the CDR3 reads TGTGCCAGCAGCTTGAACAGGCCGAACACTGAAGCTTTCTTT. Its protein product is CASSLNRPNTEAFF.

This chain links TRBV19 with TRBJ1-3; D is undetermined. Germline CDR1 LNHDA, CDR2 SQIVND (reference sequence). This CDR3 has 13 residues. Trimming stripped 6 bases from V and 3 bases from J, with 9 bases between. The DNA for the CDR3 is TGTGCCAGTAGCCGGACCCTTGGAAACACCATATATTTT. Translation gives CASSRTLGNTIYF.

CDR3 DNA: TGTGCCAGCTCTCCGGTGGAGGATTGGAACTATGGCTACACCTTC. Translating it yields CASSPVEDWNYGYTF. This sequence joins TRBV14 and TRBJ1-2; D is unclear. V was shortened by 8 bases and J by 2 bases, with 18 bases between the two germline ends. The CDR3 runs 15 residues. Germline V gives CDR1 SGHDN, CDR2 FVKESK.

This chain uses TRBV7-9 with TRBJ1-5; 7 bases line up with TRBD1. The CDR3 length is 15 residues. J lost 7 bases, V lost 5 bases, and 11 bases had no gene match. Germline assignment: CDR1 SEHNR and CDR2 FQNEAQ (reference sequence). Here the CDR3 DNA reads TGTGCCAGCAGCGCCTTAACAGGGGTAAACCAGCCCCAGCATTTT. Its protein product is CASSALTGVNQPQHF.

J is TRBJ1-2 and V is TRBV6-6, with a weak D call TRBD1 (6 bases). This CDR3 is 14 amino acids long. V shed 0 bases and J shed 8 bases, with 13 bases lying between them. Germline V gives CDR1 MNHNY, CDR2 SVGAGI (reference sequence). This chain's CDR3 is CASSYSRDIDGYTF. The DNA for the CDR3 is TGTGCCAGCAGTTACTCCCGGGACATAGACGGCTACACCTTC.

J is TRBJ2-7 and V is TRBV7-9; D possibly corresponds to TRBD1 (7 bases). This CDR3 has 14 residues. Germline V gene data show CDR1 as SEHNR and CDR2 as FQNEAQ (reference sequence). V was cut by 5 bases and J by 3 bases, with 14 bases left in between. The chain's CDR3 is CASSLGRGVYEQYF. For the CDR3, the DNA is TGTGCCAGCAGCCTCGGCAGGGGGGTCTACGAGCAGTACTTC.

This clone occurred a few times. The V call is TRBV7-9, the J call TRBJ2-7, with 10 bases fitting TRBD1. Trimming took 5 bases from V and 7 from J; bases not matched to a gene: 11. The CDR3 contains 15 residues. Germline lookup yields CDR1 SEHNR and CDR2 FQNEAQ (reference sequence). Here the CDR3 reads CASSTEMGQGLEQYF. Written as DNA, the CDR3 is TGTGCCAGCAGCACAGAGATGGGACAGGGGCTTGAGCAGTACTTC.

The V gene is TRBV14, the J gene TRBJ2-1, with TRBD2 as a possible D gene (7 bases). Germline V gene lookup returns CDR1 SGHDN and CDR2 FVKESK. The CDR3 sequence is 16 residues long. V was pared by 2 bases and J by 9 bases, with 20 bases between. Here the CDR3 reads CASSQKMGAGAAEQFF. The CDR3 bases are TGTGCCAGCAGCCAAAAAATGGGGGCGGGAGCAGCTGAGCAGTTCTTC.

This clone showed up just once. This sequence joins TRBV11-2 and TRBJ1-4; D remains unclear. Germline-derived CDR1 and CDR2 are SGHAT and FQNNGV. V was pared by 0 bases and J by 7 bases, with 9 bases between. The CDR3 runs 14 residues. The CDR3 is CASSLDRWSEKLFF. CDR3 bases: TGTGCCAGCAGCTTAGACCGGTGGAGTGAAAAACTGTTTTTT.

The chain carries TRBV27 and TRBJ1-2; 7 bases line up with TRBD1. This CDR3 is built from 13 residues. Trimming took 6 bases from V and 4 from J; bases not matched to a gene: 5. Germline V gene sequence: CDR1 MNHEY, CDR2 SMNVEV (reference sequence). The CDR3 nucleotides read TGTGCCAGCAGACTACAGGGGACCTATGGCTACACCTTC. This codes for CASRLQGTYGYTF.

The chain recombines TRBV10-3 with TRBJ2-7; 11 nucleotides agree with TRBD2. V was clipped by 2 bases and J by 2 bases; unmatched bases: 5. CDR3 length: 16 residues. In germline, CDR1 is ENHRY, CDR2 SYGVKD. The CDR3 DNA reads TGTGCCATCAGTGAGGGGACTAGCGGAAATCCCTACGAGCAGTACTTC. Translated, it gives CAISEGTSGNPYEQYF.

The chain carries TRBV7-2 and TRBJ2-2; D ambiguous. Germline loops: CDR1 SGHTA, CDR2 FQGNSA. CDR3 length equals 16 residues. Trimming removed 4 bases at V and 0 bases at J, with 12 bases between. The CDR3 sequence: CASSYSRPSNTGELFF. Here the CDR3 DNA reads TGTGCCAGCAGCTATTCCCGACCCTCGAACACCGGGGAGCTGTTTTTT.

The chain uses TRBV27 and TRBJ2-5, with D unresolved. With 4 bases removed from V and 8 bases from J, the gap between germline ends came to 14 bases. The CDR3 sequence is 13 residues long. The germline CDR1 and CDR2 sequences are MNHEY and SMNVEV (reference sequence). DNA of the CDR3: TGTGCCAGCAGTTCGGACCCGGCTAGAACCCAGTACTTC. Protein product: CASSSDPARTQYF.

The V gene is TRBV27, the J gene TRBJ2-5; TRBD1 matches 10 bases. The CDR3 has 13 residues. CDR1 is MNHEY and CDR2 is SMNVEV in the germline V gene (reference sequence). V shed 10 bases and J 5 bases; nucleotides not matched to a gene: 7. CDR3 residues: CATRQGAGETQYF. Here the CDR3 DNA reads TGTGCCACCCGACAGGGGGCAGGGGAGACCCAGTACTTC.

This clone was detected only a few times. This CDR3 reads CASSDDRRGYGYTF. The DNA for the CDR3 is TGTGCCAGCAGTGACGACAGGAGGGGCTATGGCTACACCTTC. The V and J genes are TRBV2 and TRBJ1-2; perhaps TRBD1 as D (6 bases). The CDR3 has 14 residues. CDR1 and CDR2 (germline): SNHLY, FYNNEI. V lost 3 bases and J lost 4, with 12 bases in between.

The chain couples TRBV5-4 to TRBJ2-2; TRBD2 aligns across 12 bases. The CDR3 has 17 amino acids. The V gene's germline CDR1 is SGHNT and CDR2 YYREEE (reference sequence). Germline trimming cut 4 bases from V and 3 bases from J; bases unmatched to any gene: 7. This CDR3 is CASSRTSGAPDTGELFF. CDR3 sequence (DNA): TGTGCCAGCAGCCGGACTAGCGGGGCCCCGGACACCGGGGAGCTGTTTTTT.

This clone came up once. The V and J genes are TRBV21-1 and TRBJ2-3; the D segment call TRBD1 is taken from the table without a DNA check. TRBV21-1 is noted as a pseudogene. The CDR3 covers 14 residues. CDR3 protein: CASSVRGRKDTQYF. CDR3 nucleotides: TGTGCCAGCAGCGTAAGGGGGCGGAAAGATACGCAGTATTTT.

The chain is built from TRBV4-2 and TRBJ2-1; D might be TRBD2 (6 bases). CDR1 is LGHNA and CDR2 is YNFKEQ in the germline V gene. V was pared by 1 base and J by 4 bases, with 14 bases between. CDR3 length: 16 residues. CDR3 region: CASSQVMVAEYNEQFF. The DNA for the CDR3 is TGTGCCAGCAGCCAAGTAATGGTAGCGGAGTACAATGAGCAGTTCTTC.

This rearrangement joins TRBV10-3 to TRBJ2-3; 8 bases agree with TRBD1. Germline CDR1 reads ENHRY; CDR2 reads SYGVKD. The ends lost 6 bases at V and 1 base at J; junction bases unmatched: 12. There are 17 residues in the CDR3. The CDR3 spells CAISSDRGKGGTDTQYF. As DNA, the CDR3 is TGTGCCATCAGCTCAGACAGGGGCAAGGGGGGCACAGATACGCAGTATTTT.

The chain uses TRBV7-9 and TRBJ2-3; TRBD2 aligns across 9 bases. Germline trimming cut 6 bases from V and 1 base from J; bases unmatched to any gene: 8. This CDR3 contains 16 residues. Looked up from germline, CDR1 is SEHNR and CDR2 is FQNEAQ (reference sequence). This chain's CDR3 is CASRTGLAGRTDTQYF. CDR3 nucleotide sequence: TGTGCCAGCAGAACAGGGCTAGCGGGACGCACAGATACGCAGTATTTT.

V is TRBV7-2 and J is TRBJ2-1, with 8 bases fitting TRBD2. Trimming at V came to 5 bases and at J to 7 bases, leaving 7 bases not matched to a gene. The CDR3 is made up of 14 amino acids. Germline assignment: CDR1 SGHTA and CDR2 FQGNSA. For the CDR3, the DNA is TGTGCCAGCAGCCCCCTACAGCGGGGGAATGAGCAGTTCTTC. This codes for CASSPLQRGNEQFF.